The entry below gives a single T cell receptor (beta chain) sequence along with its context. Its specificity is unknown. Germline V gene lookup returns CDR1 MNHEY and CDR2 SVGAGI. Deletions cut 6 bases from V and 4 bases from J, with 10 bases between. CDR3 size: 13 residues. Sequencing was performed with immunoSEQ multiplex PCR; in TCRdb, only in-frame clones are kept and a portion is missing. Of 230,000 or so clones listed, 50% to 80% are singletons. This entry belongs to a study of shared clonotypes between healthy human individuals. Study-wide results and caveats: Generation probabilities of non-shared clonotypes were lower (relative to those shared by all four donors).

Donors had no recently reported acute infections or vaccinations and were HIV-negative. The split of CD4+ cells yielded CD45RA+ naive and CD45RA-negative memory subsets. The sequenced sample consisted of memory CD4+ T cells sorted from blood. The subset: CD45RA-negative fraction. V is TRBV6-5 and J is TRBJ2-4; no clear D. The TCR was taken from a man between 25 and 39 years old in good health. CDR3 amino acids: CASSRAAKNIQYF. The CDR3 bases are TGTGCCAGCAGCCGGGCAGCGAAAAACATTCAGTACTTC.